This T cell receptor (beta chain) was retrieved from a study of radiation and T cells in renal cell carcinoma. With 1 base removed from V and 2 bases from J, the gap between germline ends came to 12 bases. The CDR3 is 15 residues long. CDR1 MGHRA and CDR2 YSYEKL come from the germline V gene. This clone was detected ten times or more. Time point defined: blood 2 weeks post-SBRT. Noted treatment: 15 Gy SBRT to primary tumor, nephrectomy 4 weeks later. TCRdb keeps only in-frame clones here, not all; method: immunoSEQ multiplex PCR. The sample holds 60,000 to 80,000 clones, 82% seen once. The source is a man between 60 and 70 years old with renal cell carcinoma. The rearrangement links TRBV4-1 to TRBJ2-7, with D maybe TRBD1 (7 bases). The specimen comprised blood, sampled from a patient whose treatment included radiotherapy and nephrectomy. CDR3 nucleotide sequence: TGCGCCAGCAGCCAAGGGCAGGGGGGAACCTACGAGCAGTACTTC. This translates into CASSQGQGGTYEQYF.